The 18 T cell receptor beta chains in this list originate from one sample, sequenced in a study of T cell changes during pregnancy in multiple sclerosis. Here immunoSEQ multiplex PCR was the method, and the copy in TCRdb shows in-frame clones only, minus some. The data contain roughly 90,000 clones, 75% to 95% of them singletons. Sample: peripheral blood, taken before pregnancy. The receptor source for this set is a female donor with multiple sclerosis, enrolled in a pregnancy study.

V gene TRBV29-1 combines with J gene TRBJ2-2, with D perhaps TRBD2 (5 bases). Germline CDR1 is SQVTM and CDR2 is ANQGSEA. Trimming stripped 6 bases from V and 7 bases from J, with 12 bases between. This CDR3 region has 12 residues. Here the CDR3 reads CSVETSYGELFF. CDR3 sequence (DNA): TGCAGCGTGGAAACTAGTTACGGGGAGCTGTTTTTT.

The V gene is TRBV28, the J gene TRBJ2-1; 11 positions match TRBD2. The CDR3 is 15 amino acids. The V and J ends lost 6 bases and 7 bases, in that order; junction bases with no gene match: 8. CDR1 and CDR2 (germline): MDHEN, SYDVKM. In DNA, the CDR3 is TGTGCCAGCAGCTCCCTAGCGGGAGGCGAGAATGAGCAGTTCTTC. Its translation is CASSSLAGGENEQFF.

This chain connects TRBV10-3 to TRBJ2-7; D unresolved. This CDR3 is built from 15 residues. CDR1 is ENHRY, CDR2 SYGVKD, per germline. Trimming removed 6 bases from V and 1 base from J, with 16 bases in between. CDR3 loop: CAIRPDGVESYEQYF. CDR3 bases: TGTGCCATCAGGCCTGATGGAGTAGAATCCTACGAGCAGTACTTC.

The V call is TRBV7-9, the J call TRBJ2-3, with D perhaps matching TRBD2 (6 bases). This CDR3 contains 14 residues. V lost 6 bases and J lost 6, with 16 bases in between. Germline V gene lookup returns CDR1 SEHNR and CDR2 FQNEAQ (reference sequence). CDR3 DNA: TGTGCCAGCAGTTTCCGGGACTCTCACGATACGCAGTATTTT. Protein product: CASSFRDSHDTQYF.

In DNA form, the CDR3 reads TGCAGCGTTGAAGATCGGGGGGCCACCTACGAGCAGTACTTC. Translating gives CSVEDRGATYEQYF. V usage is TRBV29-1 and J usage is TRBJ2-7; D possibly corresponds to TRBD2 (7 bases). V was clipped by 0 bases and J by 2 bases, with 11 bases between them. CDR3 size: 14 residues. Germline V lookup: CDR1 SQVTM, CDR2 ANQGSEA.

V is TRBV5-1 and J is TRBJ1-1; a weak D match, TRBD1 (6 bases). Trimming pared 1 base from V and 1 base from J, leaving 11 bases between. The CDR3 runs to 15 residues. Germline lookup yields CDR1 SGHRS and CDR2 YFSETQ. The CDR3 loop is CASSLSTGSNTEAFF. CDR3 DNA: TGCGCCAGCAGCTTGAGTACAGGGTCGAACACTGAAGCTTTCTTT.

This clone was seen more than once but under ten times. The CDR3 coding sequence is TGCGCCAGCAGTCAATCGTCGGACGAGCAGTACTTC. This gives the protein CASSQSSDEQYF. V and J are TRBV23-1 and TRBJ2-7; unclear D gene. TRBV23-1 is an ORF, and what it does is uncertain. V lost 0 bases to trimming and J lost 5 bases, with 5 bases between them. The CDR3 is made up of 12 amino acids.

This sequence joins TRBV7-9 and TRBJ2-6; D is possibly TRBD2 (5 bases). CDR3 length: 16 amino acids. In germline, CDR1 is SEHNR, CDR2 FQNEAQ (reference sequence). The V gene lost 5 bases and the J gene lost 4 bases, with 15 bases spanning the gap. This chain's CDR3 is CASSPPALAGANVLTF. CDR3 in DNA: TGTGCCAGCAGCCCCCCCGCCCTAGCCGGGGCCAACGTCCTGACTTTC.

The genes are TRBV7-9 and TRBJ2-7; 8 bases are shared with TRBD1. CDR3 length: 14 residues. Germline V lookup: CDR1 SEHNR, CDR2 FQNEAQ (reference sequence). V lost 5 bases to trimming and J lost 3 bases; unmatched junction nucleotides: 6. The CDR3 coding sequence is TGTGCCAGCAGCCCCCGGGACAGGTTCTACGAGCAGTACTTC. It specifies CASSPRDRFYEQYF.

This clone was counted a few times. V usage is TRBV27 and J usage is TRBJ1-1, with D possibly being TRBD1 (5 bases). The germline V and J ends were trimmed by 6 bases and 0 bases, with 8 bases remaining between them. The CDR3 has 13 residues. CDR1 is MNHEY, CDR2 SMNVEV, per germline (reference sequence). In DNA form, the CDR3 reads TGTGCCAGCAGCAGGGCCCTGAACACTGAAGCTTTCTTT. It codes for CASSRALNTEAFF.

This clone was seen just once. DNA for the CDR3: TGTGCCAGCAAAGCTACAGGGGGCGTCGAAAATGGCTACACCTTC. It encodes CASKATGGVENGYTF. J is TRBJ1-2 and V is TRBV28; 9 bases agree with TRBD1. The germline V gene encodes CDR1 MDHEN and CDR2 SYDVKM. The CDR3 runs to 15 residues. Germline trimming cut 7 bases from V and 6 bases from J; bases unmatched to any gene: 12.

The CDR3 DNA is TGTGCCAGCAGTTTATGGGGGCTTAGCACAGATACGCAGTATTTT. This sequence encodes CASSLWGLSTDTQYF. This chain links TRBV28 with TRBJ2-3, with D possibly being TRBD1 (5 bases). The ends were cut back, 0 bases at V and 0 bases at J, with 7 bases in the middle. From germline, CDR1 is MDHEN and CDR2 SYDVKM. This CDR3 is built from 15 residues.

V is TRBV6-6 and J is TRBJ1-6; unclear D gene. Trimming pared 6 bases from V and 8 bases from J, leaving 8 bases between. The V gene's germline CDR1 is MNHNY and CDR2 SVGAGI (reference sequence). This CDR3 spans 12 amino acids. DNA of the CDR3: TGTGCCAGCAGAGAGGGTGATTCACCCCTCCACTTT. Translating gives CASREGDSPLHF.

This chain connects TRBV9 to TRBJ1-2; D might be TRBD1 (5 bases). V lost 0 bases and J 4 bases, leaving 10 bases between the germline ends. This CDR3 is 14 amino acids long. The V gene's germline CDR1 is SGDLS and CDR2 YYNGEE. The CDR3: CASSVARDSYGYTF. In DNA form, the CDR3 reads TGTGCCAGCAGCGTAGCTAGAGACAGCTATGGCTACACCTTC.

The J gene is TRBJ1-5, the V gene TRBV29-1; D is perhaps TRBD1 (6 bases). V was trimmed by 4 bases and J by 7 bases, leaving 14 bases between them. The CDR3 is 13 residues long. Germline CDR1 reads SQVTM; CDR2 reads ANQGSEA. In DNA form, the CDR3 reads TGCAGCGTTGTTGGGGGTACAGGGCAGCCCCAGCATTTT. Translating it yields CSVVGGTGQPQHF.

CDR3: CASGVGADNNQPQHF. The CDR3 DNA reads TGTGCCAGCGGCGTCGGCGCGGACAACAATCAGCCCCAGCATTTT. V gene TRBV28 combines with J gene TRBJ1-5, with D perhaps matching TRBD1 (5 bases). CDR3 size: 15 residues. V lost 8 bases and J 3 bases, leaving 17 bases between the germline ends. Germline V CDR1 and CDR2: MDHEN, SYDVKM.

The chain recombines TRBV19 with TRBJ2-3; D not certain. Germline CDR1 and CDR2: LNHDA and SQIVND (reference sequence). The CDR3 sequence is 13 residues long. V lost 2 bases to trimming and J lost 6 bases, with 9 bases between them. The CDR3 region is CASSIRGRDTQYF. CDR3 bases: TGTGCCAGTAGTATACGAGGCCGGGATACGCAGTATTTT.

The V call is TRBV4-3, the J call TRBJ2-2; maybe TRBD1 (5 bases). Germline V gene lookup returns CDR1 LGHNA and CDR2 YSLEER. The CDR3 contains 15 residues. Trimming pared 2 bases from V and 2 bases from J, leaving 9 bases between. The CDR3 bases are TGCGCCAGCAGCCAATTAGGACACAACACCGGGGAGCTGTTTTTT. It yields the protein CASSQLGHNTGELFF.